One sample yielded the 23 T cell receptor beta chains listed below, sequenced in a study of tumor-infiltrating lymphocytes in primary liver carcinoma. Unsorted whole blood yielded the blood RNA, and germline DNA was also extracted. TCR beta cDNA came from about 500 ng total RNA, primed with a constant-region primer. Slightly modified ARM-PCR, run as three nested multiplex PCR rounds, produced the TCR beta libraries. TRBV1-TRBV30 forward primers and a C-beta reverse primer were used in the first two PCR rounds, which each ran for around 10 cycles. TCRdb reprocessed the multiplex PCR reads with MiXCR, giving one entry per CDR3 protein. The sample holds some 180,000 distinct CDR3 sequences, 60% seen once. The sample was peripheral blood. Every receptor here comes from a man between 35 and 55 years old with primary liver carcinoma and hepatitis B virus infection.

The chain couples TRBV10-3 to TRBJ2-7; 8 bases are a match to TRBD1. From germline, CDR1 is ENHRY and CDR2 SYGVKD. V dropped 5 bases and J dropped 2; count of bases not matched to a gene: 5. This CDR3 contains 14 residues. In nucleotides, the CDR3 is TGTGCCATCAGTCCCGGGACAGGTACCTACGAGCAGTACTTC. Its translation is CAISPGTGTYEQYF.

This clonotype was seen ten or more times. The chain couples TRBV11-2 to TRBJ2-1; D is ambiguous. The CDR3 has 15 residues. CDR1 is SGHAT, CDR2 FQNNGV, per germline. V lost 2 bases, J lost 5 bases, and 13 bases lay in between. CDR3 DNA sequence: TGTGCCAGCAGCTTAACGCATGGCTATCACAATGAGCAGTTCTTC. Protein product: CASSLTHGYHNEQFF.

V and J are TRBV30 and TRBJ1-2, with TRBD1 as a possible D gene (6 bases). The germline V gene encodes CDR1 GTSNPN and CDR2 SVGIG (reference sequence). This CDR3 has 13 amino acids. Trimming took 8 bases from V and 2 from J, leaving 15 bases between them. CDR3 nucleotide sequence: TGTGCCCTGCAACAGGGTCACAACTATGGCTACACCTTC. Translated, it gives CALQQGHNYGYTF.

This clonotype is a singleton in its sample. As DNA, the CDR3 is TGTGCCAGCAGCTCTTTAAGGGGGACTGAAGCTTTCTTT. This gives the protein CASSSLRGTEAFF. The rearrangement joins TRBV7-8 to TRBJ1-1; the D gene is possibly TRBD1 (6 bases). V was cut by 4 bases and J by 5 bases, with 11 bases left in between. The CDR3 is 13 amino acids. Looked up from germline, CDR1 is SGHVS and CDR2 is FQNEAQ. Full variable domain (missing parts from reference TRBV7-8 and TRBJ1-1): GAGVSQSPRYKVAKRGQDVALRCDPISGHVSLFWYQQALGQGPEFLTYFQNEAQLDKSGLPSDRFFAERPEGSVSTLKIQRTQQEDSAVYLCASSSLRGTEAFFGQGTRLTVV.

Details on this clonotype: Just one base apart from a much larger clone, this may be a read error. V is TRBV11-2 and J is TRBJ2-2; D might be TRBD2 (5 bases). This CDR3 has 15 residues. CDR1 and CDR2 (germline): SGHAT, FQNNGV. Trimming removed 4 bases from V and 0 bases from J, with 9 bases in between. The DNA for the CDR3 is TGTGCCAGCAGCTCTCTGGGAGCGAACACCGGGGAGCTGTTTTTT. It encodes CASSSLGANTGELFF.

The chain joins TRBV7-8 to TRBJ2-1; D is possibly TRBD1 (7 bases). The V gene's germline CDR1 is SGHVS and CDR2 FQNEAQ. The CDR3 is 16 residues long. V shed 2 bases and J shed 5 bases, with 16 bases lying between them. CDR3: CASSLWSGRGDNEQFF. The CDR3 DNA follows: TGTGCCAGCAGCTTATGGTCGGGCAGGGGGGACAATGAGCAGTTCTTC.

This clonotype was seen just once. Compared with germline, one end of the junction differs, possibly owing to a read error. The V and J genes are TRBV6-5 and TRBJ2-6; D perhaps matches TRBD1 (6 bases). The CDR3 length is 17 residues. Germline V gives CDR1 MNHEY, CDR2 SVGAGI. The CDR3 nucleotides are TGTGCCAGCAGTTCCGACCTCAGGGGCTCTGGGGCCAGCGTCCTGACTTTC. It encodes CASSSDLRGSGASVLTF.

The chain uses TRBV4-1 and TRBJ2-3; 9 bases match TRBD1. The CDR3 consists of 17 residues. Trimming removed 2 bases from V and 0 bases from J; junction bases left unmatched: 6. CDR1 and CDR2 (germline): MGHRA, YSYEKL. The CDR3: CASSQPYRGLSTDTQYF. CDR3 DNA: TGCGCCAGCAGCCAACCCTACAGGGGGCTTAGCACAGATACGCAGTATTTT.

In its sample, this clonotype was seen many times. The chain couples TRBV6-5 to TRBJ2-6; a weak D match, TRBD1 (6 bases). CDR3 length equals 15 residues. Trimming cost V 6 bases and J 4 bases, with 13 bases left between them. Looked up from germline, CDR1 is MNHEY and CDR2 is SVGAGI. This chain's CDR3 is CASSNRQVGANVLTF. CDR3 nucleotide sequence: TGTGCCAGCAGCAACAGACAGGTCGGGGCCAACGTCCTGACTTTC.

Points on this clonotype: Given a much more abundant clone one base away, this may be a read error. The J gene is TRBJ2-5, the V gene TRBV11-2; perhaps TRBD2 as D (7 bases). In germline, CDR1 is SGHAT, CDR2 FQNNGV. The CDR3 loop spans 14 amino acids. The CDR3 is CASSETGGRETRYF. The CDR3 DNA reads as TGTGCCAGCAGCGAGACGGGGGGCAGGGAGACCCGGTACTTC.

The table lists this clonotype with a few counts. J is TRBJ2-3 and V is TRBV6-1, with TRBD2 identical over 11 bases. V shed 1 base, J shed 3 bases, and the junction held 9 bases outside the gene matches. Germline assignment: CDR1 MNHNS and CDR2 SASEGT. This CDR3 region has 18 residues. The CDR3 DNA follows: TGTGCCAGCAGTGAAGTGGGGCTAGCGGGAGGAGCAACAGATACGCAGTATTTT. It specifies CASSEVGLAGGATDTQYF.

This chain joins TRBV28 and TRBJ1-2; tentatively, D is TRBD1 (5 bases). V was clipped by 3 bases and J by 8 bases, with 16 bases between them. This CDR3 is 14 amino acids long. CDR1 and CDR2 (germline): MDHEN, SYDVKM. DNA of the CDR3: TGTGCCAGCAGTTTTGAGGGGCGCAATTACGGCTACACCTTC. This codes for CASSFEGRNYGYTF.

Comments on this clonotype: An end of the junction differs from the germline gene, which may be a read error. The chain joins TRBV11-2 to TRBJ2-5; 7 nucleotides match TRBD2. The CDR3 contains 16 residues. Germline lookup yields CDR1 SGHAT and CDR2 FQNNGV. The CDR3 loop reads CASSLVLAPYQETRYF. CDR3 sequence (DNA): TGTGCTAGCAGCTTAGTACTAGCGCCATACCAAGAGACCCGGTACTTC.

V usage is TRBV30 and J usage is TRBJ1-2; D gene ambiguous. Germline values: CDR1 GTSNPN, CDR2 SVGIG (reference sequence). The V end lost 1 base, the J end lost 11 bases, and 8 bases lay between the germline ends. The CDR3 covers 10 residues. The CDR3 nucleotides are TGTGCCTGGAGTGAGGGTGGTTACACCTTC. This codes for CAWSEGGYTF.

CDR3 protein: CASRTTGIQETQYF. The CDR3, as DNA: TGTGCCAGCAGAACTACAGGGATTCAAGAGACCCAGTACTTC. The chain employs TRBV6-2 or TRBV6-3 and TRBJ2-5; tentative D call: TRBD1 (6 bases). Between the trimmed V and J ends, which lost 6 bases and 2 bases, there was a span of 13 bases. Germline V gives CDR1 MNHEY, CDR2 SVGEGT. The CDR3 consists of 14 residues.

This clonotype occurred a few times. This chain connects TRBV12-3 or TRBV12-4 to TRBJ1-1, with no clear D. The CDR3 runs 14 residues. The V and J ends lost 6 bases and 3 bases respectively, with 14 bases between them. The CDR3 spells CASRRPLKDTEAFF. CDR3 in DNA: TGTGCCAGCAGACGACCGCTGAAAGACACTGAAGCTTTCTTT.

The chain carries TRBV29-1 and TRBJ1-2; 11 nucleotides match TRBD1. The CDR3 is 13 amino acids. V shed 5 bases and J 8 bases; nucleotides not matched to a gene: 7. Looked up from germline, CDR1 is SQVTM and CDR2 is ANQGSEA. The CDR3 sequence: CSVFGQGASGYTF. Here the CDR3 DNA reads TGCAGCGTTTTCGGACAGGGGGCGAGCGGCTACACCTTC.

Worth noting for this clonotype: Mismatch with germline at one junction end may stem from a read error. The chain couples TRBV11-3 to TRBJ2-1, with 9 bases that match TRBD1. Germline-derived CDR1 and CDR2 are SGHNT and YENEEA. This CDR3 contains 14 residues. The DNA of the CDR3 is TGTGCCAGCAGCTCGACAGGGGGGTGGAATGAGCAGTCCTTC. Protein product: CASSSTGGWNEQSF.

The chain uses TRBV5-6 and TRBJ2-7; 8 bases align to TRBD1. CDR3 size: 15 residues. Germline-derived CDR1 and CDR2 are SGHDT and YYEEEE. After removal of 4 bases from V and 6 bases from J, the junction contained 12 bases not matched to a gene. In DNA form, the CDR3 reads TGTGCCAGCAGCCGCCGTGAGACAGGGGTCGCCGAGCAGTACTTC. Translating gives CASSRRETGVAEQYF.

This clonotype was seen a few times. V is TRBV6-5 and J is TRBJ2-1; TRBD1 agrees at 7 bases. Germline V gene lookup returns CDR1 MNHEY and CDR2 SVGAGI. V lost 7 bases and J lost 3; bases outside the gene matches: 9. The CDR3 is made up of 15 amino acids. CDR3 DNA sequence: TGTGCCAGCATGAGCTCCGGGACAGACTACAATGAGCAGTTCTTC. Residues: CASMSSGTDYNEQFF.

This clonotype was seen a few times. The chain combines TRBV29-1 with TRBJ2-7; 8 bases are a match to TRBD2. Germline lookup yields CDR1 SQVTM and CDR2 ANQGSEA. The junction had 8 bases not matched to a gene; V was cut back by 4 bases and J by 6 bases. This CDR3 spans 13 amino acids. DNA of the CDR3: TGCAGCGTTGGACGGGAGGGCCTGCTCGAGCAGTACTTC. This codes for CSVGREGLLEQYF.

In regard to this clonotype: Since a much larger clone is just one base distant, this may be a read error. The J gene is TRBJ1-1, the V gene TRBV4-1; D is uncertain. The CDR3 sequence is 16 residues long. Germline CDR1 and CDR2: MGHRA and YSYEKL. V gave up 4 bases and J gave up 1 base, with 16 bases separating them. This CDR3 reads CASSLEPENPNTEAFF. The CDR3 bases are TGCGCCAGCAGCCTAGAACCCGAGAACCCGAACACTGAAGCTTTCTTT.

In its sample, this clonotype was seen a few times. The V call is TRBV5-4, the J call TRBJ2-1; 9 bases line up with TRBD1. Germline V gene sequence: CDR1 SGHNT, CDR2 YYREEE (reference sequence). The CDR3 is 15 amino acids. With V trimmed by 4 bases and J by 8 bases, 10 bases remained unmatched. In nucleotides, the CDR3 is TGTGCCAGCAGCCAAAACAGGGGGCGCTTAGATGAGCAGTTCTTC. Amino acids: CASSQNRGRLDEQFF.